The 13 T cell receptor beta chains listed next were all sequenced from one sample in a study of cytomegalovirus exposure and HLA in healthy donors. With 60 Vbeta and 13 Jbeta primers, the PCR was carried out. This table comes from immunoSEQ multiplex PCR, and its TCRdb copy is limited to in-frame clones, with some not included. The sample shows about 160,000 clones, roughly 80% of them seen only once. Material for sequencing was PBMCs. The receptors here all came from a man aged 18 to 35 in good health and CMV-seronegative.

This clone was counted a single time. V gene TRBV6-1 combines with J gene TRBJ2-7; D perhaps matches TRBD1 (6 bases). V gave up 4 bases and J gave up 0 bases, with 13 bases separating them. From germline, CDR1 is MNHNS and CDR2 SASEGT. The CDR3 is 15 amino acids. CDR3 bases: TGTGCCAGCAGTGGCAGGGGCCCAAGCTCCTACGAGCAGTACTTC. It codes for CASSGRGPSSYEQYF.

The genes are TRBV9 and TRBJ2-1; 10 bases are shared with TRBD2. This CDR3 spans 16 amino acids. V shed 4 bases, J shed 3 bases, and the junction held 7 bases outside the gene matches. Looked up from germline, CDR1 is SGDLS and CDR2 is YYNGEE. The CDR3 reads CASSTLAGGGYNEQFF. The CDR3 DNA reads TGTGCCAGCAGCACTTTAGCGGGAGGTGGCTACAATGAGCAGTTCTTC.

This clone was counted a few times. The genes are TRBV7-2 and TRBJ2-7; the match to TRBD1 covers 10 bases. Looked up from germline, CDR1 is SGHTA and CDR2 is FQGNSA. The CDR3 covers 15 residues. The junction had 5 bases not matched to a gene; V was cut back by 3 bases and J by 3 bases. The CDR3 here is CASSFLGQGNYEQYF. CDR3 DNA sequence: TGTGCCAGCAGCTTCCTGGGACAGGGGAACTACGAGCAGTACTTC.

The CDR3 DNA follows: TGTGCCAGCAGTGGAAGCGGGGGGATTCCCTCCTACAATGAGCAGTTCTTC. Translation gives CASSGSGGIPSYNEQFF. The chain uses TRBV6-1 and TRBJ2-1, with 9 bases fitting TRBD2. The V and J ends lost 4 bases and 0 bases, in that order; junction bases with no gene match: 7. Per germline, CDR1 MNHNS and CDR2 SASEGT. This CDR3 comprises 17 residues.

The chain employs TRBV5-1 and TRBJ2-7, with TRBD1 matching 7 bases. This CDR3 is 13 amino acids long. V lost 4 bases, J lost 3 bases, and 4 bases stayed unmatched. Germline lookup yields CDR1 SGHRS and CDR2 YFSETQ. The CDR3 DNA sequence: TGCGCCAGCAGCCGGGACAGCTTCTACGAGCAGTACTTC. Translation gives CASSRDSFYEQYF.

In its sample, this clone was seen once. The chain is built from TRBV28 and TRBJ2-7, with 8 bases identical to TRBD1. V gave up 5 bases and J gave up 3 bases; unmatched junction bases: 3. Germline V lookup: CDR1 MDHEN, CDR2 SYDVKM. This CDR3 has 13 residues. The CDR3 DNA reads as TGTGCCAGCAGTGGGGGACAGGTCTACGAGCAGTACTTC. It encodes CASSGGQVYEQYF.

Points on this clone: An end of the junction does not agree with germline; a read error may underlie this. This sample also contains other DNA sequences that code for the same CDR3. V and J are TRBV7-7 and TRBJ1-1; D is perhaps TRBD1 (5 bases). CDR1 SSHAT and CDR2 FNYEAQ come from the germline V gene (reference sequence). The CDR3 has 13 residues. The CDR3 DNA sequence: TGTGCTAGCAGCTTAGCGGAGGGGACCGAAGCTTTCTTT. Its protein is CASSLAEGTEAFF.

V and J are TRBV7-2 and TRBJ2-7; TRBD1 matches 8 bases. CDR1 is SGHTA, CDR2 FQGNSA, per germline. The CDR3 loop spans 15 amino acids. Trimming removed 4 bases from V and 5 bases from J; junction bases left unmatched: 10. The CDR3 DNA sequence: TGTGCCAGCAGCTCGGCCGGGACAGGAGGACACGAGCAGTACTTC. Amino acids: CASSSAGTGGHEQYF.

The chain combines TRBV7-9 with TRBJ1-6; D is unresolved. Trimming stripped 3 bases from V and 0 bases from J, with 12 bases between. This CDR3 comprises 17 residues. The germline CDR1 and CDR2 sequences are SEHNR and FQNEAQ (reference sequence). This chain's CDR3 is CASSFETGSSYNSPLHF. CDR3 DNA: TGTGCCAGCAGCTTCGAGACTGGGAGCTCCTATAATTCACCCCTCCACTTT. Together with reference TRBV7-9 and TRBJ1-6, the CDR3 gives the full variable domain: DTGVSQNPRHKITKRGQNVTFRCDPISEHNRLYWYRQTLGQGPEFLTYFQNEAQLEKSRLLSDRFSAERPKGSFSTLEIQRTEQGDSAMYLCASSFETGSSYNSPLHFGNGTRLTVT.

The rearrangement links TRBV2 to TRBJ1-1; D not certain. The CDR3 is 13 amino acids. Germline V gene lookup returns CDR1 SNHLY and CDR2 FYNNEI. V lost 8 bases to trimming and J lost 1 base, with 11 bases between them. CDR3 sequence reads: CASGAESNTEAFF. CDR3 bases: TGTGCCAGCGGCGCGGAGTCGAACACTGAAGCTTTCTTT.

This clone turned up a few times. The gene calls are TRBV4-1 and TRBJ2-7; 9 nucleotides match TRBD1. The trim removed 3 bases at V and 2 bases at J, leaving 5 bases unmatched. CDR1 MGHRA and CDR2 YSYEKL come from the germline V gene. The CDR3 contains 15 residues. The CDR3 coding sequence is TGCGCCAGCAGCCAGGGGACAGGGCATACCTACGAGCAGTACTTC. Its translation is CASSQGTGHTYEQYF.

The gene calls are TRBV19 and TRBJ1-5, with D possibly TRBD1 on 6 matching bases. CDR1 LNHDA and CDR2 SQIVND come from the germline V gene (reference sequence). The V and J ends lost 4 bases and 4 bases respectively, with 11 bases between them. The CDR3 loop spans 14 amino acids. The CDR3 nucleotides are TGTGCCAGTAGTACTGGACAGAGAAATCAGCCCCAGCATTTT. This codes for CASSTGQRNQPQHF.

This clone came up once. The CDR3 DNA sequence: TGTGCCAGCAGACCCAGGGAGGAAGATGAAGCTTTCTTT. Protein sequence: CASRPREEDEAFF. The rearrangement links TRBV7-9 to TRBJ1-1, with D possibly being TRBD1 (5 bases). Germline V lookup: CDR1 SEHNR, CDR2 FQNEAQ (reference sequence). V lost 6 bases and J 7 bases, leaving 15 bases between the germline ends. The CDR3 is made up of 13 amino acids.